This paragraph covers one TCR beta chain sequence. Data came from immunoSEQ multiplex PCR; TCRdb stores just in-frame clones and leaves some out. The data hold about 34,000 clones, with around 77% observed a single time. The data belong to a study of blood T cell repertoires in COVID-19. V shed 0 bases, J shed 1 base, and the junction held 2 bases outside the gene matches. This CDR3 has 19 amino acids. Germline V gene sequence: CDR1 SGHRS, CDR2 YFSETQ. The chain is built from TRBV5-1 and TRBJ2-6, with 15 bases aligning to TRBD2. This TCR was recovered from a human donor in a cohort sampled during active COVID-19. Sequencing used peripheral blood. The CDR3 is CASSLAGLAGGSGANVLTF. The DNA for the CDR3 is TGCGCCAGCAGCTTGGCGGGACTAGCGGGGGGTTCTGGGGCCAACGTCCTGACTTTC. The full variable domain, completed using reference TRBV5-1 and TRBJ2-6, is KAGVTQTPRYLIKTRGQQVTLSCSPISGHRSVSWYQQTPGQGLQFLFEYFSETQRNKGNFPGRFSGRQFSNSRSEMNVSTLELGDSALYLCASSLAGLAGGSGANVLTFGAGSRLTVL.